This T cell receptor (beta chain) is drawn from a study of control samples from healthy donors and cancer patients (TCRdb year 2020). The CDR3 holds 11 amino acids from the cysteine to the phenylalanine. The sequence is cut down to CDR3 DNA, 33 bases in frame from base 1. V is shortened by 1 base, J by 7 bases, and the region joining them spans 2 bases. Library creation used the immunoSEQ multiplex PCR assay. TCRdb holds this immuneACCESS table with in-frame rearrangements only. Some clones are missing; in checked studies, unresolved V genes explain under half, and the rest has no known cause. In this sample the table shows around 200,000 clones, roughly 91% of which occur a single time. The top ten clonotypes cover approximately 1.5% of the sample. To note about this clone: Which antigen it targets is not known. It has no much larger one-base neighbor in the sample; base qualities were not kept.

The sample taken for sequencing was blood. This sequence originates from a woman aged 30 to 39 in good health. In this chain, TRBV12-3 or TRBV12-4 is recombined with TRBJ2-1; too little of a D gene remains to name it. The sequence in DNA is TGTGCCAGCAGTTTAGGGAATGAGCAGTTCTTC. The encoded protein is CASSLGNEQFF.